This entry describes one T cell receptor (beta chain). The table came from immunoSEQ multiplex PCR; TCRdb's copy has only in-frame clones and leaves some out. The data hold tens of thousands of clones, with approximately 81% observed a single time. This sample is part of a study of PD-L1 blockade in urothelial cancer. Time point meaning: pretreatment peripheral blood. The germline V and J ends were trimmed by 0 bases and 4 bases, with 11 bases remaining between them. CDR1 SGHTA and CDR2 FQGNSA come from the germline V gene. The CDR3 covers 15 residues. This receptor was identified in a man in his 60s with urothelial cancer. The material was PBMCs, obtained around atezolizumab (anti-PD-L1) treatment. This chain links TRBV7-2 with TRBJ2-3; a possible D gene is TRBD2 (7 bases). The CDR3 region is CASSLAGGGSDTQYF. DNA for the CDR3: TGTGCCAGCAGCTTAGCGGGAGGGGGGTCAGATACGCAGTATTTT.